This T cell receptor beta chain was captured in a study of OX40 agonist ivuxolimab in advanced cancers. For the study at large: Melanoma, hepatocellular carcinoma, head and neck or renal cell cancer occurred in dose-escalation patients. Broader study findings: More expanded clones were found, on average, in CD8+ than in CD4+ T cells.

This clone showed up just once. Antigen unknown. Trimming stripped 3 bases from V and 8 bases from J, with 23 bases between. The germline gives CDR1 MDHEN, CDR2 SYDVKM. The CDR3 totals 17 residues. The table came from immunoSEQ multiplex PCR; TCRdb's copy has only in-frame clones and leaves some out. The top ten hold 4% to 5% of the sample, which has 40,000 to 50,000 clones, roughly 90% seen once. Material: CD4+ or CD8+ T cells sorted from blood, obtained in a trial of the OX40 agonist ivuxolimab. This TCR was sampled from an adult with an advanced solid tumor such as melanoma, head and neck, liver or kidney cancer. The genes are TRBV28 and TRBJ2-1; D call uncertain. Here the CDR3 DNA reads TGTGCCAGCAGTTTCGGAACTACAGCCGTTCGGGCGGATGAGCAGTTCTTC. As protein: CASSFGTTAVRADEQFF.